The clone carrying this T cell receptor (beta chain) was found a few times. The antigen is not known. This sample was included in a study of T cell repertoires in cytomegalovirus infection. Study as a whole: HLA-B-restricted CMV epitopes that are well studied were used alongside recently identified HLA-C-restricted ones. Indications came from public TCR beta signatures; they pointed to CMV infection and to a matching HLA type. Findings and caveats of the study: Identification of carriers of CMV plus the relevant HLA was performed using cumulative public TCR beta family frequency. Clonotype analysis showed dominance of the ex vivo response by HLA-C-restricted CMV-specific TCR beta clonotypes.

V lost 5 bases, J lost 2 bases, and 13 bases lay in between. CDR1 and CDR2 (germline): SEHNR, FQNEAQ (reference sequence). This CDR3 is 14 amino acids long. TCRdb recomputed calls from the reads with MiXCR, one row per CDR3 protein. Of about 890,000 distinct CDR3 sequences listed, roughly 30% are singletons. The chain employs TRBV7-9 and TRBJ2-7; no reliable D call. The TCR originated in a human donor in good health (CMV status not recorded). Some clones in this sample may be carry-over from other donors' samples. The sequences come from cultured CD8+ T cells from PBMCs, collected from culture after CMV antigen stimulation. The CDR3 reads CASSPRMNPYEQYV. The CDR3 DNA reads as TGTGCCAGCAGCCCGCGAATGAACCCCTACGAGCAGTACGTC.